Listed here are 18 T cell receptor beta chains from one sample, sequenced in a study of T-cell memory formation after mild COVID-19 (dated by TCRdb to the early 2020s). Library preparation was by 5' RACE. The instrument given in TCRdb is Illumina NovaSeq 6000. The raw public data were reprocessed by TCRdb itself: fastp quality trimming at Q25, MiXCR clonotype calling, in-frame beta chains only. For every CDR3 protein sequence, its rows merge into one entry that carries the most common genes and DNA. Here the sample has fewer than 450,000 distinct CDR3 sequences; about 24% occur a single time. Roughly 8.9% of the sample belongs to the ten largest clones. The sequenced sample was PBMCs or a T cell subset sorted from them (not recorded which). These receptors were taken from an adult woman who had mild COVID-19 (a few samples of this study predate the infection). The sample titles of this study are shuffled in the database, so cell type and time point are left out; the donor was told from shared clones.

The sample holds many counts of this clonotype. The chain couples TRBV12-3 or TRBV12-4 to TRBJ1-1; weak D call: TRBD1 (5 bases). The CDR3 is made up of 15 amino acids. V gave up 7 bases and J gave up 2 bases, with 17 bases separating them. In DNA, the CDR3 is TGTGCCAGCACTCCCCAGGGCGGCCGAAACACTGAAGCTTTCTTT. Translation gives CASTPQGGRNTEAFF.

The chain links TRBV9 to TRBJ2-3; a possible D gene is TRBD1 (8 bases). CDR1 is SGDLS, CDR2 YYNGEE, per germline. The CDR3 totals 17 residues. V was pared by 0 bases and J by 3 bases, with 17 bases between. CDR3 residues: CASSVESGTGDTDTQYF. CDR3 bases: TGTGCCAGCAGCGTAGAGAGCGGGACAGGAGATACAGATACGCAGTATTTT.

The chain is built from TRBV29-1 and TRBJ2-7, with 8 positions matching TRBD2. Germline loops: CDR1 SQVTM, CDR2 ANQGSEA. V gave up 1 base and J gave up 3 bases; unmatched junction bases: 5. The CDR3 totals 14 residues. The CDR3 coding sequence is TGCAGCGTTGAAGGTAGCGGGAACTTCTACGAGCAGTACTTC. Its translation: CSVEGSGNFYEQYF.

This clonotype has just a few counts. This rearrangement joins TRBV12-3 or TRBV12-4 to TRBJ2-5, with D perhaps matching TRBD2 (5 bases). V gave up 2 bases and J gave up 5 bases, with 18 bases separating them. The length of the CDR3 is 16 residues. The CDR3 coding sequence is TGTGCCAGCAGTTTATTGGCCAGGACTCGTGGGGAGACCCAGTACTTC. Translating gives CASSLLARTRGETQYF.

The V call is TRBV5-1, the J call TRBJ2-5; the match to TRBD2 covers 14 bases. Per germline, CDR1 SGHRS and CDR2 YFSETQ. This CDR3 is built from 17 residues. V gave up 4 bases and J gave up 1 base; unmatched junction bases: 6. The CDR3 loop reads CASSPLTSGGGQETQYF. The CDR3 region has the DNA TGCGCCAGCAGCCCGCTGACTAGCGGGGGGGGCCAAGAGACCCAGTACTTC.

Here the CDR3 DNA reads TGTGCCAGCAGCCATTGGGCGGAGACCCAGTACTTC. Translating it yields CASSHWAETQYF. V usage is TRBV13 and J usage is TRBJ2-5; D ambiguous. Per germline, CDR1 PRHDT and CDR2 FYEKMQ (reference sequence). This CDR3 is built from 12 residues. Trimming pared 5 bases from V and 5 bases from J, leaving 9 bases between.

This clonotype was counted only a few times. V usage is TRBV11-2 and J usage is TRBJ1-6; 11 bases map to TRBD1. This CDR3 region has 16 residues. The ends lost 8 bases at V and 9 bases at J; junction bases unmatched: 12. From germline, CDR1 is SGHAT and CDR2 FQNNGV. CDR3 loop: CASGHRTGGSSSPLHF. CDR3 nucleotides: TGTGCCAGCGGCCACCGGACAGGGGGCTCAAGTTCACCCCTCCACTTT.

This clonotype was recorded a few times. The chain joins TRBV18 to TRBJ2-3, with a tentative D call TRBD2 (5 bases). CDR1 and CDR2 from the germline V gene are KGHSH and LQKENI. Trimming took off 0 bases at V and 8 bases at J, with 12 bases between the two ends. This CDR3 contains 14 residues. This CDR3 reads CASSPPDLAGTQYF. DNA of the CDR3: TGTGCCAGCTCACCACCGGACCTAGCCGGTACGCAGTATTTT.

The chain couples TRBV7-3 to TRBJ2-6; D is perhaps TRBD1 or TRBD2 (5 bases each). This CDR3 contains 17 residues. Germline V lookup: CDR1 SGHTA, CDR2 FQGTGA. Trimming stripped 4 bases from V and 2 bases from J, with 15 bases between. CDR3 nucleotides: TGTGCCAGCAGCTCCTCGGCGCGAGGGGCTGGGGCCAACGTCCTGACTTTC. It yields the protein CASSSSARGAGANVLTF.

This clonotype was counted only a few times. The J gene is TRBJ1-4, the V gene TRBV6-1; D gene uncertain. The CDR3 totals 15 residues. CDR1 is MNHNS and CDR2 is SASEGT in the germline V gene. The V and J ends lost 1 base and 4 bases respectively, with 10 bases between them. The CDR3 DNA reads TGTGCCAGCAGTGAAGATCGGTCGGGTAATGAAAAACTGTTTTTT. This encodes CASSEDRSGNEKLFF.

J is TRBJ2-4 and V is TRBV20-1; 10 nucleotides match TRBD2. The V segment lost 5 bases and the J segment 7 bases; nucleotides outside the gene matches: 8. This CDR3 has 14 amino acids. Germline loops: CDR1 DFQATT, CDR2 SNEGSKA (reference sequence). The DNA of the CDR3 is TGCAGTGCTGCCCAACTAGCGGGAAGGAACATTCAGTACTTC. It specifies CSAAQLAGRNIQYF.

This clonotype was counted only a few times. CDR3 region: CATRLSSEQYF. CDR3 nucleotides: TGTGCCACCCGGCTTAGTTCGGAGCAGTACTTC. The genes are TRBV28 and TRBJ2-7; D is unresolved. The germline V and J ends were trimmed by 10 bases and 7 bases, with 14 bases remaining between them. The CDR3 loop spans 11 amino acids. Germline CDR1 is MDHEN and CDR2 is SYDVKM.

CDR3 amino acids: CASHNTGELFF. The CDR3 region has the DNA TGTGCCAGCCACAACACCGGGGAGCTGTTTTTT. The rearrangement links TRBV3-1 to TRBJ2-2; D gene ambiguous. V lost 8 bases and J 2 bases, leaving 3 bases between the germline ends. Germline CDR1 reads LGHDT; CDR2 reads YNNKEL (reference sequence). This CDR3 spans 11 amino acids. The variable domain in full, completed from reference TRBV3-1 and TRBJ2-2, reads DTAVSQTPKYLVTQMGNDKSIKCEQNLGHDTMYWYKQDSKKFLKIMFSYNNKELIINETVPNRFSPKSPDKAHLNLHINSLELGDSAVYFCASHNTGELFFGEGSRLTVL.

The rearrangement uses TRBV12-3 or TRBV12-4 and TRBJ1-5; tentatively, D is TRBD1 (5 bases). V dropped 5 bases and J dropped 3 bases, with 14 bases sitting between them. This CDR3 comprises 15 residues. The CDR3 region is CASSPGGGHNQPQHF. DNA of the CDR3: TGTGCCAGCAGTCCCGGGGGAGGGCACAATCAGCCCCAGCATTTT.

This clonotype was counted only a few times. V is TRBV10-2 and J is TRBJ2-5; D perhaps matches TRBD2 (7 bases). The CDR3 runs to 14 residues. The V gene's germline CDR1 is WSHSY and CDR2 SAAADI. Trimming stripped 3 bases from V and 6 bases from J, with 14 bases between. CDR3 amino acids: CASSDGGAGQTQYF. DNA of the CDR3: TGCGCCAGCAGTGATGGGGGGGCCGGGCAGACCCAGTACTTC.

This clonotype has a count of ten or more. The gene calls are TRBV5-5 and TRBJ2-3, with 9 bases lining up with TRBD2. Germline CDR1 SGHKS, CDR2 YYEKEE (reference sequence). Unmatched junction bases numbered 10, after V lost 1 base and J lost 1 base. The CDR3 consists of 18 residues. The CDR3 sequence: CASSLSPVAGARTDTQYF. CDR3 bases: TGTGCCAGCAGCTTGTCCCCTGTAGCGGGGGCCCGCACAGATACGCAGTATTTT.

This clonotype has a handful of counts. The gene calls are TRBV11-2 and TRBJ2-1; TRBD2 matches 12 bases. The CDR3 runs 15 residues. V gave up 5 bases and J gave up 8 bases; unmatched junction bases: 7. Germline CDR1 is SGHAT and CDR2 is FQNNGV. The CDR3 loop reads CASSPPGLAGHEQFF. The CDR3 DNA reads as TGTGCCAGCAGCCCCCCGGGACTAGCGGGCCATGAGCAGTTCTTC.

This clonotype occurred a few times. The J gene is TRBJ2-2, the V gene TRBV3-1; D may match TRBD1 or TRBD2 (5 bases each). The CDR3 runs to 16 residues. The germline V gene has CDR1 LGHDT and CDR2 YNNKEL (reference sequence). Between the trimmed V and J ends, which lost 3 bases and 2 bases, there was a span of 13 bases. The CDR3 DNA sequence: TGTGCCAGCAGCCATTGGGGGAACAGAAACACCGGGGAGCTGTTTTTT. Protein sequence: CASSHWGNRNTGELFF. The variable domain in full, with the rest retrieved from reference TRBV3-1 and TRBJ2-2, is DTAVSQTPKYLVTQMGNDKSIKCEQNLGHDTMYWYKQDSKKFLKIMFSYNNKELIINETVPNRFSPKSPDKAHLNLHINSLELGDSAVYFCASSHWGNRNTGELFFGEGSRLTVL.